This T cell receptor (beta chain) was obtained from a study of cytomegalovirus exposure and HLA in healthy donors. In the case of this clone: Its antigen is unidentified.

Per germline, CDR1 SGHNT and CDR2 YENEEA. The CDR3 contains 14 residues. With 5 bases removed from V and 5 bases from J, the gap between germline ends came to 16 bases. Study observations and caveats: Cytomegalovirus status, reportedly, was diagnosed with high specificity and sensitivity by the classifier.

Amplification used 60 Vbeta primers and 13 Jbeta primers. The method was immunoSEQ multiplex PCR; TCRdb's version includes in-frame clones alone and lacks a portion of them. The table lists 150,000 to 200,000 clones, around 80% of them singletons. The source material was PBMCs. This clonotype originated in a girl aged 2 to 9 in good health and CMV-seropositive. This sequence joins TRBV11-3 and TRBJ2-7; no firm D call. CDR3 residues: CASSLPWSTNEQYF. In DNA form, the CDR3 reads TGTGCCAGCAGCCTTCCCTGGTCTACTAACGAGCAGTACTTC.